Detailed here is one TCR beta chain. Germline V gene lookup returns CDR1 MNHEY and CDR2 SVGAGI. This CDR3 has 15 residues. V shed 5 bases and J 8 bases; nucleotides not matched to a gene: 8. These data originate in a study of brain T cells in children with intractable seizures. The table came from immunoSEQ multiplex PCR; TCRdb's copy has only in-frame clones and leaves some out. The profile covers 70,000 to 85,000 clones, with around 90% appearing a single time and 24% taken by the ten largest. The sequenced sample was peripheral blood, obtained at surgery. V gene TRBV6-5 combines with J gene TRBJ2-1; 11 nucleotides agree with TRBD2. The receptor comes from a girl aged 2 to 9 with Rasmussen encephalitis and intractable seizures. CDR3 nucleotides: TGTGCCAGCAGTACCCTAGCGGGGGGCAGGGATGAGCAGTTCTTC. Its protein product is CASSTLAGGRDEQFF.